Listed below are T cell receptor beta chains from one sample, sequenced in a study of blood T cell repertoires in COVID-19. The method was immunoSEQ multiplex PCR; TCRdb's version includes in-frame clones alone and lacks a portion of them. The data hold 150,000 or so clones, with around 80% observed a single time. Specimen: PBMCs or T cells enriched from blood (not recorded which). These TCRs come from a man aged 50 or older who had recovered from COVID-19. CDR3s include the opening cysteine and the closing phenylalanine or tryptophan. The D gene is left open where the match is weak. A row's size may be missing; if present it is once, few, many or a size class.

CDR3 length: 14
clone size: NA
J gene: TRBJ2-7
V gene: TRBV5-4
D gene: NA
CDR3 protein: CASSLDGPRGEQYF
CDR3 DNA: TGTGCCAGCAGCCTGGACGGGCCGCGGGGAGAGCAGTACTTC

CDR3 length: 15
clone size: once
J gene: TRBJ1-4
V gene: TRBV28
D gene: TRBD1
CDR3 protein: CASSLLNRGNEKLFF
CDR3 DNA: TGTGCCAGCAGTTTATTGAACAGGGGTAATGAAAAACTGTTTTTT

CDR3 length: 16
clone size: once
J gene: TRBJ2-3
V gene: TRBV10-1
D gene: NA
CDR3 protein: CASSETPGKAADTQYF
CDR3 DNA: TGCGCCAGCAGTGAGACCCCAGGGAAGGCGGCAGATACGCAGTATTTT

CDR3 length: 14
clone size: NA
J gene: TRBJ2-7
V gene: TRBV19
D gene: TRBD1
CDR3 protein: CASSPRDRAHEQYF
CDR3 DNA: TGTGCCAGTAGTCCCCGGGACAGGGCTCACGAGCAGTACTTC

CDR3 length: 17
clone size: NA
J gene: TRBJ2-1
V gene: TRBV4-1
D gene: TRBD1
CDR3 protein: CASSQFGQERSYNEQFF
CDR3 DNA: TGCGCCAGCAGCCAATTTGGACAGGAGCGATCCTACAATGAGCAGTTCTTC

CDR3 length: 16
clone size: NA
J gene: TRBJ2-7
V gene: TRBV5-4
D gene: TRBD1
CDR3 protein: CASSRNPGTGLAEQYF
CDR3 DNA: TGTGCCAGCAGCAGAAACCCCGGGACAGGGCTCGCCGAGCAGTACTTC

CDR3 length: 18
clone size: NA
J gene: TRBJ2-6
V gene: TRBV9
D gene: TRBD2
CDR3 protein: CASSVGLAGGSGANVLTF
CDR3 DNA: TGTGCCAGCAGCGTCGGACTAGCGGGGGGATCTGGGGCCAACGTCCTGACTTTC

CDR3 length: 14
clone size: few
J gene: TRBJ2-5
V gene: TRBV7-8
D gene: NA
CDR3 protein: CASSLGLVQETQYF
CDR3 DNA: TGTGCCAGCAGCTTAGGACTAGTTCAAGAGACCCAGTACTTC

CDR3 length: 15
clone size: NA
J gene: TRBJ2-7
V gene: TRBV5-1
D gene: NA
CDR3 protein: CASSLRGIASYEQYF
CDR3 DNA: TGCGCCAGCAGCTTACGGGGGATAGCGTCCTACGAGCAGTACTTC

CDR3 length: 14
clone size: NA
J gene: TRBJ2-2
V gene: TRBV29-1
D gene: TRBD2
CDR3 protein: CSVEAQRGPGELFF
CDR3 DNA: TGCAGCGTTGAAGCCCAGCGGGGGCCCGGGGAGCTGTTTTTT

CDR3 length: 14
clone size: NA
J gene: TRBJ2-5
V gene: TRBV3-1/TRBV3-2
D gene: NA
CDR3 protein: CASSRGQLQETQYF
CDR3 DNA: TGTGCCAGCAGCCGAGGACAGCTCCAAGAGACCCAGTACTTC

CDR3 length: 14
clone size: once
J gene: TRBJ1-1
V gene: TRBV5-1
D gene: NA
CDR3 protein: CASSLETGNTEAFF
CDR3 DNA: TGCGCCAGCAGCCTCGAGACAGGGAACACTGAAGCTTTCTTT

CDR3 length: 15
clone size: NA
J gene: TRBJ1-1
V gene: TRBV4-1
D gene: NA
CDR3 protein: CASSSRTAKNTEAFF
CDR3 DNA: TGCGCCAGCAGCTCCCGGACAGCGAAAAACACTGAAGCTTTCTTT

CDR3 length: 16
clone size: NA
J gene: TRBJ2-3
V gene: TRBV5-1
D gene: TRBD1
CDR3 protein: CASSLDGQGIADTQYF
CDR3 DNA: TGCGCCAGCAGCTTGGATGGACAGGGGATTGCAGATACGCAGTATTTT

CDR3 length: 14
clone size: NA
J gene: TRBJ1-5
V gene: TRBV3-1/TRBV3-2
D gene: NA
CDR3 protein: CASSQDIENQPQHF
CDR3 DNA: TGTGCCAGCAGCCAAGATATCGAGAATCAGCCCCAGCATTTT

CDR3 length: 14
clone size: once
J gene: TRBJ1-1
V gene: TRBV5-4
D gene: TRBD1
CDR3 protein: CASSFTGGPPQAFF
CDR3 DNA: TGTGCCAGCAGCTTCACAGGGGGTCCCCCCCAGGCTTTCTTT

CDR3 length: 15
clone size: NA
J gene: TRBJ2-7
V gene: TRBV6-5
D gene: TRBD1
CDR3 protein: CATARDRDRTYEQYF
CDR3 DNA: TGTGCCACCGCGAGGGACCGGGACAGAACCTACGAGCAGTACTTC

CDR3 length: 13
clone size: NA
J gene: TRBJ2-7
V gene: TRBV11-3
D gene: TRBD1
CDR3 protein: CATPQGHPGEQYF
CDR3 DNA: TGTGCCACCCCACAGGGGCACCCCGGTGAGCAGTACTTC

CDR3 length: 15
clone size: NA
J gene: TRBJ2-3
V gene: TRBV19
D gene: NA
CDR3 protein: CASKERGGAADTQYF
CDR3 DNA: TGTGCCAGTAAGGAGAGGGGGGGCGCGGCAGATACGCAGTATTTT

CDR3 length: 13
clone size: NA
J gene: TRBJ1-1
V gene: TRBV15
D gene: NA
CDR3 protein: CATSREKRTEAFF
CDR3 DNA: TGTGCCACCAGCAGAGAGAAGCGCACTGAAGCTTTCTTT

CDR3 length: 15
clone size: NA
J gene: TRBJ1-1
V gene: TRBV18
D gene: NA
CDR3 protein: CASSPGEGYNTEAFF
CDR3 DNA: TGTGCCAGCTCACCAGGTGAGGGATACAACACTGAAGCTTTCTTT

CDR3 length: 13
clone size: few
J gene: TRBJ1-2
V gene: TRBV7-2
D gene: NA
CDR3 protein: CASEFWGGGGYTF
CDR3 DNA: TGTGCCAGCGAATTCTGGGGGGGAGGTGGCTACACCTTC

CDR3 length: 13
clone size: NA
J gene: TRBJ2-3
V gene: TRBV19
D gene: TRBD2
CDR3 protein: CASSGTSVGTQYF
CDR3 DNA: TGTGCCAGTAGCGGAACTAGCGTTGGTACGCAGTATTTT

CDR3 length: 16
clone size: NA
J gene: TRBJ2-6
V gene: TRBV5-1
D gene: NA
CDR3 protein: CASSFSGSSGANVLTF
CDR3 DNA: TGCGCCAGCAGCTTCTCAGGATCCTCTGGGGCCAACGTCCTGACTTTC

CDR3 length: 18
clone size: NA
J gene: TRBJ2-2
V gene: TRBV5-1
D gene: TRBD1
CDR3 protein: CASSAGQGQRANTGELFF
CDR3 DNA: TGCGCCAGCAGCGCGGGACAGGGACAAAGGGCGAACACCGGGGAGCTGTTTTTT

CDR3 length: 15
clone size: NA
J gene: TRBJ2-5
V gene: TRBV4-3
D gene: TRBD1
CDR3 protein: CASSHGTGAGETQYF
CDR3 DNA: TGCGCCAGCAGCCACGGGACAGGGGCCGGGGAGACCCAGTACTTC

CDR3 length: 15
clone size: NA
J gene: TRBJ2-7
V gene: TRBV2
D gene: TRBD2
CDR3 protein: CASSEGGRALSEQYF
CDR3 DNA: TGTGCCAGCAGTGAAGGGGGGAGGGCTCTCTCCGAGCAGTACTTC

CDR3 length: 16
clone size: NA
J gene: TRBJ1-5
V gene: TRBV28
D gene: NA
CDR3 protein: CASRIQGSYSNQPQHF
CDR3 DNA: TGTGCCAGCAGGATACAGGGATCCTATAGCAATCAGCCCCAGCATTTT

CDR3 length: 14
clone size: NA
J gene: TRBJ1-2
V gene: TRBV3-1/TRBV3-2
D gene: TRBD1
CDR3 protein: CASSQVNRGNGYTF
CDR3 DNA: TGTGCCAGCAGCCAAGTAAACAGGGGGAACGGCTACACCTTC

CDR3 length: 15
clone size: NA
J gene: TRBJ2-3
V gene: TRBV9
D gene: TRBD2
CDR3 protein: CASSGDSGVHDTQYF
CDR3 DNA: TGTGCCAGCAGCGGGGATAGCGGGGTACATGATACGCAGTATTTT

CDR3 length: 15
clone size: NA
J gene: TRBJ2-1
V gene: TRBV29-1
D gene: NA
CDR3 protein: CSVERTASSYNEQFF
CDR3 DNA: TGCAGCGTTGAAAGAACAGCCAGCTCCTACAATGAGCAGTTCTTC

CDR3 length: 17
clone size: NA
J gene: TRBJ2-1
V gene: TRBV5-6
D gene: NA
CDR3 protein: CASSSDRRENSYNEQFF
CDR3 DNA: TGTGCCAGCAGCTCCGACAGAAGGGAAAACTCCTACAATGAGCAGTTCTTC

CDR3 length: 16
clone size: NA
J gene: TRBJ2-2
V gene: TRBV10-3
D gene: TRBD1
CDR3 protein: CAISEGDRGRTGELFF
CDR3 DNA: TGTGCCATCAGTGAGGGGGACAGGGGGCGGACCGGGGAGCTGTTTTTT

CDR3 length: 13
clone size: NA
J gene: TRBJ1-1
V gene: TRBV30
D gene: NA
CDR3 protein: CAWSRQRGTEAFF
CDR3 DNA: TGTGCCTGGAGTCGGCAACGGGGGACTGAAGCTTTCTTT

CDR3 length: 18
clone size: NA
J gene: TRBJ2-2
V gene: TRBV7-2
D gene: NA
CDR3 protein: CASSLGRRGPSNTGELFF
CDR3 DNA: TGTGCCAGCAGCTTAGGTCGAAGAGGGCCCTCGAACACCGGGGAGCTGTTTTTT

CDR3 length: 15
clone size: NA
J gene: TRBJ1-4
V gene: TRBV28
D gene: NA
CDR3 protein: CASSLGGTTNEKLFF
CDR3 DNA: TGTGCCAGCAGTTTAGGCGGAACAACTAATGAAAAACTGTTTTTT

CDR3 length: 14
clone size: NA
J gene: TRBJ1-1
V gene: TRBV3-1/TRBV3-2
D gene: NA
CDR3 protein: CASSQGHRNTEAFF
CDR3 DNA: TGTGCCAGCAGCCAAGGACACCGGAACACTGAAGCTTTCTTT

CDR3 length: 16
clone size: once
J gene: TRBJ1-1
V gene: TRBV27
D gene: NA
CDR3 protein: CASSFRGGWMNTEAFF
CDR3 DNA: TGTGCCAGCAGTTTCCGGGGTGGTTGGATGAACACTGAAGCTTTCTTT

CDR3 length: 14
clone size: NA
J gene: TRBJ2-1
V gene: TRBV2
D gene: TRBD1
CDR3 protein: CASSGRQGYNEQFF
CDR3 DNA: TGTGCCAGCAGCGGTAGACAGGGCTACAATGAGCAGTTCTTC

CDR3 length: 15
clone size: NA
J gene: TRBJ1-6
V gene: TRBV14
D gene: TRBD1
CDR3 protein: CASSHNRGVNSPLHF
CDR3 DNA: TGTGCCAGCAGCCACAACAGGGGGGTCAATTCACCCCTCCACTTT

CDR3 length: 15
clone size: NA
J gene: TRBJ1-4
V gene: TRBV3-1/TRBV3-2
D gene: NA
CDR3 protein: CASSRWGETNEKLFF
CDR3 DNA: TGTGCCAGCAGCCGGTGGGGGGAAACTAATGAAAAACTGTTTTTT

CDR3 length: 16
clone size: NA
J gene: TRBJ2-3
V gene: TRBV11-2
D gene: TRBD1
CDR3 protein: CASSYPPQGEWGTQYF
CDR3 DNA: TGTGCCAGCAGCTACCCCCCTCAGGGGGAATGGGGTACGCAGTATTTT

CDR3 length: 11
clone size: once
J gene: TRBJ2-3
V gene: TRBV10-2
D gene: NA
CDR3 protein: CASLRLDTQYF
CDR3 DNA: TGCGCCAGCCTACGGTTAGATACGCAGTATTTT

CDR3 length: 19
clone size: NA
J gene: TRBJ1-3
V gene: TRBV4-1
D gene: NA
CDR3 protein: CASSQGIIRQGSLGNTIYF
CDR3 DNA: TGCGCCAGCAGCCAAGGAATTATAAGGCAGGGTTCTCTGGGAAACACCATATATTTT

CDR3 length: 15
clone size: NA
J gene: TRBJ1-3
V gene: TRBV10-3
D gene: NA
CDR3 protein: CAISDLASSGNTIYF
CDR3 DNA: TGTGCCATCAGCGATCTCGCCAGCTCTGGAAACACCATATATTTT

CDR3 length: 13
clone size: once
J gene: TRBJ1-2
V gene: TRBV20-1
D gene: NA
CDR3 protein: CSASLEGPYGYTF
CDR3 DNA: TGCAGTGCTAGTCTGGAGGGACCCTATGGCTACACCTTC

CDR3 length: 13
clone size: few
J gene: TRBJ1-2
V gene: TRBV15
D gene: NA
CDR3 protein: CATSRELSGGYTF
CDR3 DNA: TGTGCCACCAGCAGAGAACTATCTGGGGGCTACACCTTC